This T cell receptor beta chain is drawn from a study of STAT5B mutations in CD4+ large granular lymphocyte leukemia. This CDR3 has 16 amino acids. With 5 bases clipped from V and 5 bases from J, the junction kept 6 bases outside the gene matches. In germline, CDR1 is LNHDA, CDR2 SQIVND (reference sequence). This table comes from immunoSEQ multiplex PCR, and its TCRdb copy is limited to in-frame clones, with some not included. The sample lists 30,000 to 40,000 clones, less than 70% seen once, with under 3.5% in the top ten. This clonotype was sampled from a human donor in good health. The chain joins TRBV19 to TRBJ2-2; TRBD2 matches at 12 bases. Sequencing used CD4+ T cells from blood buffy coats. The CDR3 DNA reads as TGTGCCAGTAGTCCTCTAGCGGGGGGGTATACCGGGGAGCTGTTTTTT. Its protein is CASSPLAGGYTGELFF.